What follows describes a single T cell receptor beta chain. This sample stems from a study of blood T cell repertoires in COVID-19. Repertoires were generated with immunoSEQ multiplex PCR, while TCRdb's copy carries only in-frame clones and drops some. Of fewer than 120,000 clones in the sample, about 88% were seen once. The specimen sequenced was peripheral blood. This TCR came from a woman between 50 and 59 years old with acute or convalescent COVID-19.

CDR3 coding DNA: TGTGCCAGCAGCCATCGACCCTACACAACAGGGGGGAAAACTGAAGCTTTCTTT. This sequence encodes CASSHRPYTTGGKTEAFF. This sequence joins TRBV14 and TRBJ1-1; 8 nucleotides align to TRBD1. This CDR3 region has 18 residues. The V segment lost 3 bases and the J segment 5 bases; nucleotides outside the gene matches: 17. Germline loops: CDR1 SGHDN, CDR2 FVKESK. Together with reference TRBV14 and TRBJ1-1, the CDR3 gives the full variable domain: EAGVTQFPSHSVIEKGQTVTLRCDPISGHDNLYWYRRVMGKEIKFLLHFVKESKQDESGMPNNRFLAERTGGTYSTLKVQPAELEDSGVYFCASSHRPYTTGGKTEAFFGQGTRLTVV.